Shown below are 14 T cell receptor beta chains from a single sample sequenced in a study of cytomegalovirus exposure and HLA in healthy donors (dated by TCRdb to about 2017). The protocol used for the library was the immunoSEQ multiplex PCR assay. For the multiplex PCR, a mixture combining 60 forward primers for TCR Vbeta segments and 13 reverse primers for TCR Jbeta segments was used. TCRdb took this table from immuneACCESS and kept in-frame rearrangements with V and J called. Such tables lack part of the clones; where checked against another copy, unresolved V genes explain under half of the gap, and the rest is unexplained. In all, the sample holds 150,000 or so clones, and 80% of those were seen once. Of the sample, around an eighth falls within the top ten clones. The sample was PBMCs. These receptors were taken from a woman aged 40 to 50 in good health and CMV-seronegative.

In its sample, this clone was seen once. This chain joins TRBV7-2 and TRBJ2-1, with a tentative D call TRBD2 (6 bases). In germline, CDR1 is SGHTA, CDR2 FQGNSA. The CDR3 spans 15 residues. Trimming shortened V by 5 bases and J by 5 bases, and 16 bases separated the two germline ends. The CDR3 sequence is CASSPSGTSHNEQFF. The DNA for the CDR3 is TGTGCCAGCAGCCCTTCCGGGACTTCCCACAATGAGCAGTTCTTC. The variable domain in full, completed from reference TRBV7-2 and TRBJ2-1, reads GAGVSQSPSNKVTEKGKDVELRCDPISGHTALYWYRQSLGQGLEFLIYFQGNSAPDKSGLPSDRFSAERTGGSVSTLTIQRTQQEDSAVYLCASSPSGTSHNEQFFGPGTRLTVL.

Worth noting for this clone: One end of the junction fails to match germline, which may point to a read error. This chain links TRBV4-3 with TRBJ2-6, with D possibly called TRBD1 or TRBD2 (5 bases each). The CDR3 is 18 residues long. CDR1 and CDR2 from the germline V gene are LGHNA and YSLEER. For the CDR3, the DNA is TGCACCAGCAGCCAAGAGGGTACAGGTTTCTCTGGGGCCAACGTCCTGACTTTC. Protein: CTSSQEGTGFSGANVLTF.

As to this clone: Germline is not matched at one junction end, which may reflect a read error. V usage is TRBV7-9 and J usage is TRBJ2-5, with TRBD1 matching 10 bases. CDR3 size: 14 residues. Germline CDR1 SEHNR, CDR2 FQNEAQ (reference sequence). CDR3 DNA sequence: TGTGCCAGCAGCTTAGTCGGACAGGGGGTGCTGAAGGACTTC. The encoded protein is CASSLVGQGVLKDF.

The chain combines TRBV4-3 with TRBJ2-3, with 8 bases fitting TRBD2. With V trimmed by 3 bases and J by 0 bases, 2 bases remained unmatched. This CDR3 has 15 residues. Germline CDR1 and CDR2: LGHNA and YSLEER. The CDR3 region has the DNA TGCGCCAGCAGCCAGAGCGGGAGAAGCACAGATACGCAGTATTTT. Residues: CASSQSGRSTDTQYF.

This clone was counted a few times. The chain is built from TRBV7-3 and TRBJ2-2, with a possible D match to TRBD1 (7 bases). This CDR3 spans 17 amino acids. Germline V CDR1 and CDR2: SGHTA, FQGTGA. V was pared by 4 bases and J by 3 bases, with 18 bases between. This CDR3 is CASSSKEGAVDTGELFF. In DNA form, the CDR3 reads TGTGCCAGCAGCTCCAAGGAGGGGGCGGTCGACACCGGGGAGCTGTTTTTT.

The CDR3 DNA follows: TGTGCCAGCCGCCGCCGGACTAGCGGGGGGCCCCAAGAGACCCAGTACTTC. This codes for CASRRRTSGGPQETQYF. The V and J genes are TRBV2 and TRBJ2-5; 14 bases line up with TRBD2. This CDR3 comprises 17 residues. The germline V gene encodes CDR1 SNHLY and CDR2 FYNNEI. V was pared by 8 bases and J by 1 base, with 9 bases of the junction left unmatched.

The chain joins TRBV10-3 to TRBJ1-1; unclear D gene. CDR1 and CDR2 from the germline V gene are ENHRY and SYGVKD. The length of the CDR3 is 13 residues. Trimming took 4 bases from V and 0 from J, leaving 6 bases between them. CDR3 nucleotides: TGTGCCATCAGTGCCGAGGTGAACACTGAAGCTTTCTTT. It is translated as CAISAEVNTEAFF.

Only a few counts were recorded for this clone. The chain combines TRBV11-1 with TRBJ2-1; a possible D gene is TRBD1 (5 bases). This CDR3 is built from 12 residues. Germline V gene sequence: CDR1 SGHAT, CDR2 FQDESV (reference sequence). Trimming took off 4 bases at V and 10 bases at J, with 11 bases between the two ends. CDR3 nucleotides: TGTGCCAGCAGCTCCAGGGTGGACGAGCAGTTCTTC. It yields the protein CASSSRVDEQFF.

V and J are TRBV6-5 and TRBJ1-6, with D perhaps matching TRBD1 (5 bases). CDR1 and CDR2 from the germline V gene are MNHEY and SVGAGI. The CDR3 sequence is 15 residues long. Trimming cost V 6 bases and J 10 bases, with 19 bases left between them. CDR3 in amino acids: CASSLRWQGRSPLHF. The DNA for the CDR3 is TGTGCCAGCAGCCTCCGATGGCAGGGAAGGTCACCCCTCCACTTT.

The CDR3, as DNA: TGTGCCAGCAGCTTAGTGGGGACAGGGGACGAGCAGTACTTC. This sequence encodes CASSLVGTGDEQYF. The J gene is TRBJ2-7, the V gene TRBV7-2; 10 bases match TRBD1. Germline loops: CDR1 SGHTA, CDR2 FQGNSA. The CDR3 sequence is 14 residues long. Trimming took 1 base from V and 5 from J; bases not matched to a gene: 2.

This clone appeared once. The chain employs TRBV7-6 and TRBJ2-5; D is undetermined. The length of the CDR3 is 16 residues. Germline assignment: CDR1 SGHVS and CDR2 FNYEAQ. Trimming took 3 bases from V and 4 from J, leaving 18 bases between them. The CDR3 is CASSFPRSGQSETQYF. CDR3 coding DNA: TGTGCCAGCAGCTTCCCCCGGAGTGGCCAATCAGAGACCCAGTACTTC.

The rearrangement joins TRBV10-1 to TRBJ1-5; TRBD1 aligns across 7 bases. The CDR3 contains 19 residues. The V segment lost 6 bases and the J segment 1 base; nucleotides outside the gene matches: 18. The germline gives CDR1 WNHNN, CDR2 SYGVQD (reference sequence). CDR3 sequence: CASRDGDRGPRKSNQPQHF. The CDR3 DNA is TGCGCCAGCAGAGACGGGGACAGAGGCCCGCGAAAGAGCAATCAGCCCCAGCATTTT.

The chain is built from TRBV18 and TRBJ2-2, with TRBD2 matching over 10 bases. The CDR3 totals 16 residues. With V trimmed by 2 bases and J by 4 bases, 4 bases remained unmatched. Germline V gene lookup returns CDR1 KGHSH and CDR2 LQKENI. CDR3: CASSPVTSGVTGELFF. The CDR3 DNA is TGTGCCAGCTCACCAGTAACTAGCGGGGTCACCGGGGAGCTGTTTTTT.

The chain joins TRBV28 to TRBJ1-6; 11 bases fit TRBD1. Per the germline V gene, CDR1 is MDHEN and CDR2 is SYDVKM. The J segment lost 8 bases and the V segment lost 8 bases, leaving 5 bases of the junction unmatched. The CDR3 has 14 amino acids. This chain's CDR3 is CASGRDRGYSPLHF. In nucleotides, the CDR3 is TGTGCCAGCGGCCGGGACAGGGGGTATTCACCCCTCCACTTT.